This T cell receptor (beta chain) came from a study of blood T cell repertoires in COVID-19. Study in general: The United States, Italy and Spain were the sources of the acute and convalescent COVID-19 samples.

Sequencing was performed with immunoSEQ multiplex PCR; in TCRdb, only in-frame clones are kept and a portion is missing. The data contain approximately 250,000 clones, approximately 86% of them singletons. From germline, CDR1 is MNHNS and CDR2 SASEGT. V was clipped by 1 base and J by 8 bases, with 11 bases between them. There are 13 residues in the CDR3. The sequencing sample was made of peripheral blood. The chain is built from TRBV6-1 and TRBJ1-2; no clear D. The receptor was isolated from a woman aged 70-85 years with COVID-19, enrolled during active disease. Written as DNA, the CDR3 is TGTGCCAGCAGTGAAGACAGAGCGGACGGCTACACCTTC. As protein: CASSEDRADGYTF.